These 22 T cell receptor beta chains were all obtained from the same sample, sequenced in a study of blood T cell repertoires in COVID-19. Profiling relied on immunoSEQ multiplex PCR, and the TCRdb table lists in-frame clones only, not all of them. This table holds around 120,000 clones, less than 90% found once. Source material: PBMCs or T cells enriched from blood (not recorded which). The receptors stem from a woman aged 50 to 60 who had recovered from COVID-19.

The chain is built from TRBV11-3 and TRBJ2-1; a possible D gene is TRBD1 (7 bases). CDR3 length: 16 amino acids. Germline CDR1 and CDR2: SGHNT and YENEEA. V shed 5 bases and J shed 6 bases, with 20 bases lying between them. CDR3 coding DNA: TGTGCCAGCAGCCCGCGGGCGGGACAGCTCGGCAATGAGCAGTTCTTC. Protein product: CASSPRAGQLGNEQFF.

The chain employs TRBV2 and TRBJ2-2, with 11 bases fitting TRBD1. Germline lookup yields CDR1 SNHLY and CDR2 FYNNEI. Trimming removed 6 bases from V and 0 bases from J; junction bases left unmatched: 3. This CDR3 region has 16 residues. CDR3 DNA: TGTGCCAGCAGCCAGGACAGGGGGCCGAACACCGGGGAGCTGTTTTTT. This encodes CASSQDRGPNTGELFF.

The chain links TRBV28 to TRBJ1-4; the D is unclear. Deletions cut 6 bases from V and 0 bases from J, with 8 bases between. Per germline, CDR1 MDHEN and CDR2 SYDVKM. This CDR3 has 14 residues. For the CDR3, the DNA is TGTGCCAGCAGGCGGGCCACAACTAATGAAAAACTGTTTTTT. It translates to CASRRATTNEKLFF.

V usage is TRBV20-1 and J usage is TRBJ2-7; D gene ambiguous. Trimming removed 3 bases at V and 6 bases at J, with 6 bases between. The CDR3 loop spans 10 amino acids. Germline lookup yields CDR1 DFQATT and CDR2 SNEGSKA (reference sequence). For the CDR3, the DNA is TGCAGTGCTAGGAGCGTCGAGCAGTACTTC. Its translation: CSARSVEQYF.

A single count supports this clone. The chain uses TRBV29-1 and TRBJ2-3, with 7 bases aligning to TRBD2. This CDR3 has 16 residues. Looked up from germline, CDR1 is SQVTM and CDR2 is ANQGSEA. V gave up 0 bases and J gave up 3 bases; unmatched junction bases: 9. Here the CDR3 reads CSVEDRDQGGTDTQYF. CDR3 DNA: TGCAGCGTTGAAGATCGGGACCAGGGAGGGACAGATACGCAGTATTTT.

In this sample, this clone turned up a few times. This sequence joins TRBV5-1 and TRBJ1-1; D ambiguous. V lost 0 bases to trimming and J lost 1 base, with 7 bases between them. Germline CDR1 reads SGHRS; CDR2 reads YFSETQ. This CDR3 has 14 amino acids. The CDR3 DNA is TGCGCCAGCAGCTTGGGCCCGGGGAACACTGAAGCTTTCTTT. As protein: CASSLGPGNTEAFF.

The chain has TRBV30 and TRBJ1-4; D not certain. The CDR3 totals 13 residues. The ends were cut back, 1 base at V and 5 bases at J, with 8 bases in the middle. Germline CDR1 reads GTSNPN; CDR2 reads SVGIG (reference sequence). In DNA form, the CDR3 reads TGTGCCTGGAGTGACTTCTGGAATGAAAAACTGTTTTTT. It specifies CAWSDFWNEKLFF. Filled out from reference TRBV30 and TRBJ1-4, the complete variable domain reads SQTIHQWPATLVQPVGSPLSLECTVEGTSNPNLYWYRQAAGRGLQLLFYSVGIGQISSEVPQNLSASRPQDRQFILSSKKLLLSDSGFYLCAWSDFWNEKLFFGSGTQLSVL.

The rearrangement links TRBV6-5 to TRBJ2-5; TRBD2 agrees at 10 bases. Losses at the gene ends were 6 bases for V and 5 bases for J; bases not matched to a gene: 6. Looked up from germline, CDR1 is MNHEY and CDR2 is SVGAGI. There are 14 residues in the CDR3. CDR3 in DNA: TGTGCCAGCAGAAGCGGGGGGGCAGGGGAGACCCAGTACTTC. This translates into CASRSGGAGETQYF.

CDR3 nucleotide sequence: TGTGCCAGCAGTTACTCGGGAGCCCCCAGCAATCAGCCCCAGCATTTT. This codes for CASSYSGAPSNQPQHF. The chain links TRBV6-5 to TRBJ1-5, with unresolved D. The V and J ends lost 0 bases and 1 base respectively, with 10 bases between them. This CDR3 region has 16 residues. Germline V gives CDR1 MNHEY, CDR2 SVGAGI.

This clone has a single count. V and J are TRBV7-9 and TRBJ1-4; TRBD1 agrees at 7 bases. Trimming at V came to 1 base and at J to 0 bases, leaving 8 bases not matched to a gene. Germline CDR1 and CDR2: SEHNR and FQNEAQ (reference sequence). This CDR3 comprises 18 residues. The CDR3 DNA sequence: TGTGCCAGCAGCTTAGAGTGGGACAGAAAAACAACTAATGAAAAACTGTTTTTT. It yields the protein CASSLEWDRKTTNEKLFF. The full variable domain, rest sourced from reference TRBV7-9 and TRBJ1-4, is DTGVSQNPRHKITKRGQNVTFRCDPISEHNRLYWYRQTLGQGPEFLTYFQNEAQLEKSRLLSDRFSAERPKGSFSTLEIQRTEQGDSAMYLCASSLEWDRKTTNEKLFFGSGTQLSVL.

The V and J genes are TRBV3-1 (or the pseudogene TRBV3-2) and TRBJ2-1; TRBD2 agrees at 14 bases. The V segment lost 4 bases and the J segment 5 bases; nucleotides outside the gene matches: 7. Germline V gene sequence: CDR1 LGHDT, CDR2 YNNKEL (reference sequence). This CDR3 has 17 amino acids. The chain's CDR3 is CASSRRTSGGNNNEQFF. The CDR3, as DNA: TGTGCCAGCAGCCGGCGGACTAGCGGGGGGAACAACAATGAGCAGTTCTTC.

The chain combines TRBV11-2 with TRBJ1-5, with D perhaps matching TRBD1 (5 bases). V gave up 5 bases and J gave up 6 bases, with 11 bases separating them. This CDR3 contains 13 residues. Germline CDR1 is SGHAT and CDR2 is FQNNGV. The CDR3 protein is CASSLGEVQPQHF. The CDR3 DNA is TGTGCCAGCAGCCTAGGGGAGGTTCAGCCCCAGCATTTT.

This chain connects TRBV11-2 to TRBJ2-7, with D hard to call. Germline V CDR1 and CDR2: SGHAT, FQNNGV. Trimming took 1 base from V and 3 from J, leaving 7 bases between them. CDR3 length: 13 amino acids. The DNA for the CDR3 is TGTGCCAGCAGCTTAGTTCCGGGCTACGAGCAGTACTTC. Residues: CASSLVPGYEQYF. Full variable domain (outside the CDR3, taken from reference TRBV11-2 and TRBJ2-7): EAGVAQSPRYKIIEKRQSVAFWCNPISGHATLYWYQQILGQGPKLLIQFQNNGVVDDSQLPKDRFSAERLKGVDSTLKIQPAKLEDSAVYLCASSLVPGYEQYFGPGTRLTVT.

This clone was counted a few times. This chain connects TRBV7-8 to TRBJ2-3; D not certain. The germline V gene has CDR1 SGHVS and CDR2 FQNEAQ. The V end lost 0 bases, the J end lost 4 bases, and 8 bases lay between the germline ends. The CDR3 is 14 residues long. CDR3 amino acids: CASSLARLPDTQYF. The CDR3, as DNA: TGTGCCAGCAGCTTAGCTCGGTTACCAGATACGCAGTATTTT.

J is TRBJ2-5 and V is TRBV19, with a weak D call TRBD1 (6 bases). This CDR3 has 14 residues. V lost 4 bases and J lost 5, with 14 bases in between. The germline gives CDR1 LNHDA, CDR2 SQIVND (reference sequence). Written as DNA, the CDR3 is TGTGCCAGTAGTACCACAGGGCGTGGGGAGACCCAGTACTTC. Its translation is CASSTTGRGETQYF.

This chain connects TRBV18 to TRBJ2-3; 9 bases align to TRBD2. Germline V gives CDR1 KGHSH, CDR2 LQKENI. The CDR3 loop spans 16 amino acids. The V segment lost 2 bases and the J segment 0 bases; nucleotides outside the gene matches: 3. CDR3 sequence (DNA): TGTGCCAGCTCACCAAGACTAGCGGCGAGCACAGATACGCAGTATTTT. Amino acids: CASSPRLAASTDTQYF.

The rearrangement links TRBV25-1 to TRBJ1-6; 8 nucleotides match TRBD1. The CDR3 has 15 amino acids. Germline V gives CDR1 MGHDK, CDR2 SYGVNS. The J segment lost 3 bases and the V segment lost 3 bases, leaving 1 base of the junction unmatched. The CDR3 sequence is CASSEGTGYNSPLHF. CDR3 in DNA: TGTGCCAGCAGTGAGGGGACAGGCTATAATTCACCCCTCCACTTT.

This rearrangement joins TRBV27 to TRBJ2-1; D is possibly TRBD1 (6 bases). Germline-derived CDR1 and CDR2 are MNHEY and SMNVEV (reference sequence). V lost 1 base and J 6 bases, leaving 13 bases between the germline ends. The CDR3 spans 15 residues. The CDR3 bases are TGTGCCAGCAGTTTATTGGGCAGGGGTGGCAATGAGCAGTTCTTC. This translates into CASSLLGRGGNEQFF.

This chain's CDR3 is CASSFKQGRETQYF. CDR3 nucleotide sequence: TGCGCCAGCAGCTTTAAACAGGGTCGGGAGACCCAGTACTTC. V gene TRBV5-1 combines with J gene TRBJ2-5, with D possibly matching TRBD1 (6 bases). Germline V CDR1 and CDR2: SGHRS, YFSETQ. The CDR3 is 14 amino acids. V lost 2 bases and J lost 5, with 13 bases in between.

The chain recombines TRBV5-3 with TRBJ1-6, with D possibly being TRBD1 (6 bases). TRBV5-3 qualifies as an ORF whose function is uncertain. The CDR3 consists of 17 residues. The V end lost 4 bases, the J end lost 3 bases, and 17 bases lay between the germline ends. The CDR3 loop reads CARSPPGQSNYNSPLHF. The CDR3 DNA is TGTGCCAGAAGCCCCCCCGGACAGTCAAACTATAATTCACCCCTCCACTTT.

CDR3 coding DNA: TGTGCCAGCAGCCAACGGCCAACAGGGTCCGCTGGAAACACCATATATTTT. This codes for CASSQRPTGSAGNTIYF. This rearrangement joins TRBV3-1 (or the pseudogene TRBV3-2) to TRBJ1-3, with D perhaps TRBD1 (6 bases). CDR3 length equals 17 residues. CDR1 is LGHDT and CDR2 is YNNKEL in the germline V gene (reference sequence). V was pared by 2 bases and J by 2 bases, with 16 bases between.

The chain links TRBV5-1 to TRBJ1-1; 7 bases agree with TRBD1. Germline CDR1 reads SGHRS; CDR2 reads YFSETQ. The CDR3 is 12 residues long. Losses at the gene ends were 5 bases for V and 7 bases for J; bases not matched to a gene: 5. The CDR3 loop reads CASRLTGREAFF. The CDR3 DNA is TGCGCCAGCAGGTTGACAGGGCGTGAAGCTTTCTTT. Full variable domain (remainder filled in from reference TRBV5-1 and TRBJ1-1): KAGVTQTPRYLIKTRGQQVTLSCSPISGHRSVSWYQQTPGQGLQFLFEYFSETQRNKGNFPGRFSGRQFSNSRSEMNVSTLELGDSALYLCASRLTGREAFFGQGTRLTVV.